This T cell receptor beta chain is drawn from a study of regulatory T cells in long-lasting Graves disease. As for time point: newly diagnosed GD, antithyroid drugs for less than 3 months. Following extraction of RNA from PBMCs, that RNA was used to make the TCR library. In the case of this clonotype: The junction does not match germline at one end; this may be a read error.

Relying on iRepertoire HTBI primers and Arm-PCR of CDR3 regions, the team built TCR beta libraries. MiXCR, run by TCRdb on the multiplex PCR reads, gives a single entry per CDR3 protein. The top ten hold around 37% of the sample, which has hundreds of thousands of distinct CDR3 sequences, 15% to 20% seen once. The CDR3 has 14 residues. The chain combines TRBV12-3 or TRBV12-4 with TRBJ2-3; D remains unclear. This TCR came from a female donor with Graves disease. The sequencing here drew on peripheral blood mononuclear cells (PBMCs), taken at new diagnosis, from a patient treated with antithyroid drugs. The CDR3 region has the DNA TGTGTCAGCAGTTCGGTTGTGATTAGAGATACGCAGTATTTT. This encodes CVSSSVVIRDTQYF.